The 21 T cell receptor beta chains below come from one sample, sequenced in a study of cytomegalovirus exposure and HLA in healthy donors. This PCR relied on a set of 60 Vbeta primers and 13 Jbeta primers. Here immunoSEQ multiplex PCR was the method, and the copy in TCRdb shows in-frame clones only, minus some. The sample has 87,000 or so clones, less than 8% seen once. The sequenced material came from PBMCs. Receptors originate from a man between 50 and 59 years old in good health and CMV-seronegative.

This rearrangement joins TRBV9 to TRBJ2-1; TRBD2 might be the D (5 bases). The CDR3 covers 14 residues. CDR1 and CDR2 (germline): SGDLS, YYNGEE. V lost 3 bases and J lost 10, with 17 bases in between. The CDR3 sequence is CASSASPTPGEQFF. In DNA form, the CDR3 reads TGTGCCAGCAGCGCTAGTCCCACCCCGGGGGAGCAGTTCTTC.

This clone has only a few counts. The J gene is TRBJ2-5, the V gene TRBV9; TRBD2 aligns across 11 bases. This CDR3 contains 14 residues. Trimming at V came to 4 bases and at J to 5 bases, leaving 4 bases not matched to a gene. The V gene's germline CDR1 is SGDLS and CDR2 YYNGEE. The CDR3 spells CASSPLAGVETQYF. The CDR3 DNA reads TGTGCCAGCAGCCCACTAGCGGGAGTGGAGACCCAGTACTTC.

This rearrangement joins TRBV28 to TRBJ1-2; perhaps TRBD1 as D (5 bases). The germline V gene encodes CDR1 MDHEN and CDR2 SYDVKM. The CDR3 runs to 14 residues. V was cut by 6 bases and J by 7 bases, with 18 bases left in between. The CDR3: CASRRFPEGVGYTF. In DNA form, the CDR3 reads TGTGCCAGCAGACGTTTTCCGGAAGGGGTTGGCTACACCTTC.

This clone was counted only a few times. This chain links TRBV6-4 with TRBJ2-1; perhaps TRBD1 as D (5 bases). The length of the CDR3 is 13 residues. Germline V gene lookup returns CDR1 MRHNA and CDR2 SNTAGT. V lost 6 bases, J lost 7 bases, and 13 bases lay in between. The CDR3 spells CASSPEPGNEQFF. DNA for the CDR3: TGTGCCAGCAGCCCCGAACCAGGGAATGAGCAGTTCTTC.

The chain uses TRBV5-8 and TRBJ1-1, with D possibly being TRBD1 (5 bases). Trimming removed 1 base at V and 0 bases at J, with 16 bases between. Germline V gives CDR1 SGHTS, CDR2 YDEGEE. The CDR3 sequence is 17 residues long. The CDR3 DNA follows: TGTGCCAGCAGCTTGATTCGGGCAGGGCATATGAACACTGAAGCTTTCTTT. Translated: CASSLIRAGHMNTEAFF.

This chain uses TRBV5-8 with TRBJ2-5; D gene unclear. The CDR3 sequence is 13 residues long. V was shortened by 1 base and J by 1 base, with 5 bases between the two germline ends. Germline CDR1 is SGHTS and CDR2 is YDEGEE. CDR3 amino acids: CASSLSSQETQYF. The CDR3 DNA reads as TGTGCCAGCAGCTTGTCCTCCCAAGAGACCCAGTACTTC. Supplemented by reference TRBV5-8 and TRBJ2-5, the full variable domain reads EAGVTQSPTHLIKTRGQQATLRCSPISGHTSVYWYQQALGLGLQFLLWYDEGEERNRGNFPPRFSGRQFPNYSSELNVNALELEDSALYLCASSLSSQETQYFGPGTRLLVL.

The chain links TRBV28 to TRBJ2-1; D gene unclear. Looked up from germline, CDR1 is MDHEN and CDR2 is SYDVKM. The CDR3 has 15 amino acids. The V and J ends lost 6 bases and 7 bases respectively, with 19 bases between them. CDR3 amino acids: CASSATSAPRNEQFF. The CDR3 nucleotides are TGTGCCAGCAGCGCCACGAGCGCCCCCCGGAATGAGCAGTTCTTC.

V is TRBV5-5 and J is TRBJ2-2; no definite D call. The CDR3 loop spans 14 amino acids. Germline CDR1 reads SGHKS; CDR2 reads YYEKEE (reference sequence). V lost 0 bases, J lost 6 bases, and 9 bases lay in between. The CDR3 sequence is CASSLGSTPGELFF. CDR3 nucleotides: TGTGCCAGCAGCTTGGGGTCTACGCCCGGGGAGCTGTTTTTT.

A few counts support this clone. The genes are TRBV7-2 and TRBJ2-7; tentatively, D is TRBD2 (6 bases). The germline V and J ends were trimmed by 5 bases and 6 bases, with 11 bases remaining between them. Germline V lookup: CDR1 SGHTA, CDR2 FQGNSA. The CDR3 length is 12 residues. Here the CDR3 reads CASSRTKSEQYF. The DNA of the CDR3 is TGTGCCAGCAGCCGGACTAAATCCGAGCAGTACTTC.

This clone has only a few counts. The V and J genes are TRBV5-5 and TRBJ2-3; the match to TRBD2 covers 11 bases. The CDR3 runs to 13 residues. Trimming at V came to 4 bases and at J to 5 bases, leaving 0 bases not matched to a gene. Germline V CDR1 and CDR2: SGHKS, YYEKEE (reference sequence). The DNA for the CDR3 is TGTGCCAGCAGCGGGACTAGCGGAGATACGCAGTATTTT. Translating it yields CASSGTSGDTQYF.

This clone appeared many times. The rearrangement joins TRBV5-6 to TRBJ1-2, with 11 bases identical to TRBD1. The germline CDR1 and CDR2 sequences are SGHDT and YYEEEE. This CDR3 contains 15 residues. After removal of 3 bases from V and 6 bases from J, the junction contained 7 bases not matched to a gene. The CDR3 spells CASSSLGTGGNGYTF. Written as DNA, the CDR3 is TGTGCCAGCAGCTCCCTCGGGACAGGGGGAAATGGCTACACCTTC.

The gene calls are TRBV5-1 and TRBJ2-1, with 9 bases that match TRBD2. In germline, CDR1 is SGHRS, CDR2 YFSETQ. The CDR3 runs to 15 residues. After removal of 0 bases from V and 8 bases from J, the junction contained 6 bases not matched to a gene. The CDR3, as DNA: TGCGCCAGCAGCTTGGGGGCGGGGGGGCAGGATGAGCAGTTCTTC. Translating it yields CASSLGAGGQDEQFF.

This clone appeared a few times. This chain joins TRBV9 and TRBJ2-5, with 8 bases aligning to TRBD1. Germline V CDR1 and CDR2: SGDLS, YYNGEE. V trimming: 3 bases; J trimming: 3 bases; junction bases outside the gene matches: 7. This CDR3 comprises 15 residues. CDR3 bases: TGTGCCAGCAGCGACGGGCCGGGACAGGAAGAGACCCAGTACTTC. As protein: CASSDGPGQEETQYF.

This clone has only a few counts. The V and J genes are TRBV7-3 and TRBJ2-3; 10 bases agree with TRBD1. V gave up 1 base and J gave up 4 bases; unmatched junction bases: 2. This CDR3 region has 15 residues. The germline gives CDR1 SGHTA, CDR2 FQGTGA. The DNA of the CDR3 is TGTGCCAGCAGCTTAAGGGACAGGGGAGCAGATACGCAGTATTTT. It specifies CASSLRDRGADTQYF.

This clone was seen more than once but under ten times. The gene calls are TRBV7-9 and TRBJ1-1; D is perhaps TRBD1 (5 bases). This CDR3 is 13 amino acids long. V dropped 5 bases and J dropped 1 base, with 8 bases sitting between them. Germline V gene data show CDR1 as SEHNR and CDR2 as FQNEAQ (reference sequence). CDR3 protein: CASSTQGNTEAFF. The CDR3 region has the DNA TGTGCCAGCAGCACCCAGGGGAACACTGAAGCTTTCTTT.

Only a few counts were recorded for this clone. V usage is TRBV5-1 and J usage is TRBJ2-7, with TRBD1 identical over 9 bases. The germline CDR1 and CDR2 sequences are SGHRS and YFSETQ. The CDR3 has 15 amino acids. V dropped 3 bases and J dropped 3; count of bases not matched to a gene: 7. The CDR3 spells CASSSATGGLYEQYF. The CDR3 coding sequence is TGCGCCAGCAGCTCTGCGACAGGGGGGCTCTACGAGCAGTACTTC.

The table lists this clone with a few counts. The CDR3: CASSLVGGGELFF. In DNA form, the CDR3 reads TGTGCCAGCAGCTTGGTAGGAGGCGGGGAGCTGTTTTTT. The chain uses TRBV5-6 and TRBJ2-2; D might be TRBD2 (5 bases). Trimming removed 0 bases from V and 7 bases from J, with 7 bases in between. CDR1 and CDR2 (germline): SGHDT, YYEEEE. The CDR3 loop spans 13 amino acids. Based on the CDR3 plus reference TRBV5-6 and TRBJ2-2, the full variable domain is DAGVTQSPTHLIKTRGQQVTLRCSPKSGHDTVSWYQQALGQGPQFIFQYYEEEERQRGNFPDRFSGHQFPNYSSELNVNALLLGDSALYLCASSLVGGGELFFGEGSRLTVL.

The table lists this clone with a few counts. The chain uses TRBV5-1 and TRBJ2-7; D not resolved. The CDR3 is made up of 12 amino acids. Germline CDR1 and CDR2: SGHRS and YFSETQ. V was cut by 4 bases and J by 1 base, with 6 bases left in between. CDR3 nucleotides: TGCGCCAGCAGCCCGGGTTCCTACGAGCAGTACTTC. Residues: CASSPGSYEQYF.

The chain combines TRBV28 with TRBJ1-4; D gene uncertain. The germline CDR1 and CDR2 sequences are MDHEN and SYDVKM. V was cut by 0 bases and J by 4 bases, with 9 bases left in between. The CDR3 is made up of 15 amino acids. The CDR3 sequence: CASSLWRRNNEKLFF. The DNA for the CDR3 is TGTGCCAGCAGTTTATGGCGCAGGAATAATGAAAAACTGTTTTTT.

The chain combines TRBV12-5 with TRBJ2-7, with D possibly TRBD1 on 5 matching bases. Looked up from germline, CDR1 is LGHNT and CDR2 is FRNRAP. The germline V and J ends were trimmed by 9 bases and 4 bases, with 16 bases remaining between them. This CDR3 is built from 13 residues. CDR3: CASGKGPGYEQYF. CDR3 DNA: TGTGCTAGCGGAAAGGGGCCCGGTTACGAGCAGTACTTC.

In its sample, this clone was seen a few times. V is TRBV18 and J is TRBJ1-1; D is uncertain. CDR3 length equals 14 residues. Trimming took off 3 bases at V and 0 bases at J, with 8 bases between the two ends. Germline assignment: CDR1 KGHSH and CDR2 LQKENI. In DNA, the CDR3 is TGTGCCAGCTCACCGGCACAAATGAACACTGAAGCTTTCTTT. Protein sequence: CASSPAQMNTEAFF.